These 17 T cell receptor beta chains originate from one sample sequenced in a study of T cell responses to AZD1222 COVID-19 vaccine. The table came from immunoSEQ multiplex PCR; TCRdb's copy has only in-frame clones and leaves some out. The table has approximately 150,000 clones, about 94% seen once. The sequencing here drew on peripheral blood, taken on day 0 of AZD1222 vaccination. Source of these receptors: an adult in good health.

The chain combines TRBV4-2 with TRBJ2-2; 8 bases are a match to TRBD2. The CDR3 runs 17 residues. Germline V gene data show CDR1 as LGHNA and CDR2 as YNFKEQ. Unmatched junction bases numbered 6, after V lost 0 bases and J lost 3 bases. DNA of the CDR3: TGTGCCAGCAGCCAAGATCGGGCGGGGGGCTACACCGGGGAGCTGTTTTTT. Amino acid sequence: CASSQDRAGGYTGELFF.

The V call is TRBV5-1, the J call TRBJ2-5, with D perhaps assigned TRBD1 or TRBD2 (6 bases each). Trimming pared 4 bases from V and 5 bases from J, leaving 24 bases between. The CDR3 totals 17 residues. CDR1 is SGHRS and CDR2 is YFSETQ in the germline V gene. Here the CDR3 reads CASSPWSPGRTVETQYF. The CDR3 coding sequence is TGCGCCAGCAGCCCCTGGAGTCCAGGGAGGACAGTGGAGACCCAGTACTTC.

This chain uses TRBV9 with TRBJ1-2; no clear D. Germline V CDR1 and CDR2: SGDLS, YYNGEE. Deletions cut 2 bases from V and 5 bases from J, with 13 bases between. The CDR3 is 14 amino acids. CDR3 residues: CASSVGPGIYGYTF. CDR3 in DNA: TGTGCCAGCAGCGTCGGACCGGGGATTTATGGCTACACCTTC. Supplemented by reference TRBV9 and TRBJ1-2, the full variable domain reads DSGVTQTPKHLITATGQRVTLRCSPRSGDLSVYWYQQSLDQGLQFLIQYYNGEERAKGNILERFSAQQFPDLHSELNLSSLELGDSALYFCASSVGPGIYGYTFGSGTRLTVV.

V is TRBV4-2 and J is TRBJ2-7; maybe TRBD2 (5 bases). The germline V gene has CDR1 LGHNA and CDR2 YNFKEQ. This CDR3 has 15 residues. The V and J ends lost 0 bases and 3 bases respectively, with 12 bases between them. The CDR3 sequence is CASSQERVEGYEQYF. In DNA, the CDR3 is TGTGCCAGCAGCCAAGAACGGGTTGAGGGCTACGAGCAGTACTTC.

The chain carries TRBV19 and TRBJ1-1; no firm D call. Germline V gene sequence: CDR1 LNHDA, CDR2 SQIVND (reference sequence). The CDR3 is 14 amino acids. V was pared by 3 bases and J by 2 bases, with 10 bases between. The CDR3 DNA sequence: TGTGCCAGTAGTATTTACCCAGGTAACACTGAAGCTTTCTTT. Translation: CASSIYPGNTEAFF.

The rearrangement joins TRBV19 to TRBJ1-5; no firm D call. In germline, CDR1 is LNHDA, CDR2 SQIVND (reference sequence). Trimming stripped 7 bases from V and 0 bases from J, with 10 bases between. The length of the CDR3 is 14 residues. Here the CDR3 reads CASTSRVSNQPQHF. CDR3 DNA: TGTGCCAGTACTAGTCGGGTTAGCAATCAGCCCCAGCATTTT. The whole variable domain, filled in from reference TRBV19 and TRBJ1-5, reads DGGITQSPKYLFRKEGQNVTLSCEQNLNHDAMYWYRQDPGQGLRLIYYSQIVNDFQKGDIAEGYSVSREKKESFPLTVTSAQKNPTAFYLCASTSRVSNQPQHFGDGTRLSIL.

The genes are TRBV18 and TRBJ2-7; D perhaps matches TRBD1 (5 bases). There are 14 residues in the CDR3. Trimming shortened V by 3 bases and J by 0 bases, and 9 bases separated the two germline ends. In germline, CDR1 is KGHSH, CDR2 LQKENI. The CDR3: CASSPYDSSYEQYF. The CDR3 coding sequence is TGTGCCAGCTCACCCTATGACAGCTCCTACGAGCAGTACTTC.

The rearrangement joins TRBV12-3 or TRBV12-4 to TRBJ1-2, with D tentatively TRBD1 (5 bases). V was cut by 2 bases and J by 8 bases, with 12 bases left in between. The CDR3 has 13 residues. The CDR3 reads CASSLPAGMGYTF. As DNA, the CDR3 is TGTGCCAGCAGTTTACCTGCAGGGATGGGCTACACCTTC.

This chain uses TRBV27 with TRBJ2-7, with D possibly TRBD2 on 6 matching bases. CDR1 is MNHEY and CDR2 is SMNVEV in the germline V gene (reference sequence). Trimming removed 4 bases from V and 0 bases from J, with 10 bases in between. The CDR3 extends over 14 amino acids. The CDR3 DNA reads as TGTGCCAGCAGTTCCGGACTAACCTCCTACGAGCAGTACTTC. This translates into CASSSGLTSYEQYF.

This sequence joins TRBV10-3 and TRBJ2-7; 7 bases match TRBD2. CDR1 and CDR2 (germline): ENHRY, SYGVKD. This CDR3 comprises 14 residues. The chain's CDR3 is CASEVSSGSYEQYF. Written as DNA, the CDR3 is TGTGCTTCTGAGGTATCTAGCGGATCCTACGAGCAGTACTTC.

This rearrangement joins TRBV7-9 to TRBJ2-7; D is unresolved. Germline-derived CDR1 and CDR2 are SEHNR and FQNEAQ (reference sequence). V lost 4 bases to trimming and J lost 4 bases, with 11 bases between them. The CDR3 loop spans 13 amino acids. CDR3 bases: TGTGCCAGCAGCTCCTCCGGTAGATACGAGCAGTACTTC. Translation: CASSSSGRYEQYF. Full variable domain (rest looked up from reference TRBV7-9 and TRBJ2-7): DTGVSQNPRHKITKRGQNVTFRCDPISEHNRLYWYRQTLGQGPEFLTYFQNEAQLEKSRLLSDRFSAERPKGSFSTLEIQRTEQGDSAMYLCASSSSGRYEQYFGPGTRLTVT.

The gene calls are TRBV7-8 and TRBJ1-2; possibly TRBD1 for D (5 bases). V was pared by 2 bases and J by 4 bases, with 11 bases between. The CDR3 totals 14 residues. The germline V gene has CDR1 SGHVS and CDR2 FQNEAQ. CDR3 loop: CASSLRTNSYGYTF. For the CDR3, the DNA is TGTGCCAGCAGCTTAAGGACAAACTCCTATGGCTACACCTTC. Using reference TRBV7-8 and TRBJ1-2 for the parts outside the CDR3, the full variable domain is GAGVSQSPRYKVAKRGQDVALRCDPISGHVSLFWYQQALGQGPEFLTYFQNEAQLDKSGLPSDRFFAERPEGSVSTLKIQRTQQEDSAVYLCASSLRTNSYGYTFGSGTRLTVV.

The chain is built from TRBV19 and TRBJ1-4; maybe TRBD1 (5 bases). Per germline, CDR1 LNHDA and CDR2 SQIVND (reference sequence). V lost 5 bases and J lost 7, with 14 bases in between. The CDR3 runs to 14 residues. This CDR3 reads CASSSPGGAEKLFF. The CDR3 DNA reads TGTGCCAGTAGTTCCCCCGGGGGAGCTGAAAAACTGTTTTTT.

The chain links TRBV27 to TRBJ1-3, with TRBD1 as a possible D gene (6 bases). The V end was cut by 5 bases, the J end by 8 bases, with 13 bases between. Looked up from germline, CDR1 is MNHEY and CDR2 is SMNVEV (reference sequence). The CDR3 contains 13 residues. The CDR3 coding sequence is TGTGCCAGCAGTGGGGCTAGGGGGGACACCATATATTTT. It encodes CASSGARGDTIYF.

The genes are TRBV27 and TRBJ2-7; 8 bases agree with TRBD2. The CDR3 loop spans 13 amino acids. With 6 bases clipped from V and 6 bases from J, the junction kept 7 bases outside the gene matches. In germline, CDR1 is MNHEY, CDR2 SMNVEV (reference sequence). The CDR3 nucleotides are TGTGCCAGCAGATATAGCGGGACGGGCGAGCAGTACTTC. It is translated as CASRYSGTGEQYF.

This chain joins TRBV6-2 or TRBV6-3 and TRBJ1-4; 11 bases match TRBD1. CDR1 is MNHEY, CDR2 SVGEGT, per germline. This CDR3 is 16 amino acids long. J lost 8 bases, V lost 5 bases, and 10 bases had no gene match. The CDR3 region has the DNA TGTGCCAGCAGTCCCCCCGGCGGGACAGGGGGAGAAAAACTGTTTTTT. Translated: CASSPPGGTGGEKLFF.

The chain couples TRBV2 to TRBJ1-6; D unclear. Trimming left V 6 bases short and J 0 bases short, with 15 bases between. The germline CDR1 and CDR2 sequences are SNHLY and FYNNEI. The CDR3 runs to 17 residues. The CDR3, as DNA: TGTGCCAGCAGGGAGGGTGGTCCGAGCTCCTATAATTCACCCCTCCACTTT. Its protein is CASREGGPSSYNSPLHF.